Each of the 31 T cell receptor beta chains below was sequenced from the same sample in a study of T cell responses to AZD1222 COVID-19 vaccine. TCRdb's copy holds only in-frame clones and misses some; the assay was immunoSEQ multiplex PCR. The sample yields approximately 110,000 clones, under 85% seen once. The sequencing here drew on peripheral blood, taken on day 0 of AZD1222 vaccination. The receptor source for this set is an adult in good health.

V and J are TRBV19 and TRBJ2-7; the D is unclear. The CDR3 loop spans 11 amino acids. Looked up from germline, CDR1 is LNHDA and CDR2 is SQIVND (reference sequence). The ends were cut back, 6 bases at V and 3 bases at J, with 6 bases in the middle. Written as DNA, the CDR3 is TGTGCCAGTAGCGACAACTACGAGCAGTACTTC. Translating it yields CASSDNYEQYF.

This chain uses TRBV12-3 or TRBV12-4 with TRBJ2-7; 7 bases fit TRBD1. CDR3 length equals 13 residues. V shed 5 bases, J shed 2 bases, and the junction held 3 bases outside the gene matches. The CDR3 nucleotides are TGTGCCAGCAGTGGAGACAGGGCCTACGAGCAGTACTTC. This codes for CASSGDRAYEQYF.

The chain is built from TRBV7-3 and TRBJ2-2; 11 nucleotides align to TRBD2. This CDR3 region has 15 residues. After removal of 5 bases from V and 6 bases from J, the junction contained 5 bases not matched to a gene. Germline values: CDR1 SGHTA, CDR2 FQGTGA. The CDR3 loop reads CASSLAGGSSGELFF. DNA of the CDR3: TGTGCCAGCAGCCTAGCGGGGGGTTCGTCCGGGGAGCTGTTTTTT.

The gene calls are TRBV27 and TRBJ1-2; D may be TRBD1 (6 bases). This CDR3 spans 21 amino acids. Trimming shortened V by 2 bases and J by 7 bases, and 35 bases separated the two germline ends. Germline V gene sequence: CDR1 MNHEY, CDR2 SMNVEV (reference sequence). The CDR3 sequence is CASSLRGGAGGLAAWAFGYTF. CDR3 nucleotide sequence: TGTGCCAGCAGTTTAAGGGGAGGCGCGGGGGGGCTGGCCGCTTGGGCGTTTGGCTACACCTTC.

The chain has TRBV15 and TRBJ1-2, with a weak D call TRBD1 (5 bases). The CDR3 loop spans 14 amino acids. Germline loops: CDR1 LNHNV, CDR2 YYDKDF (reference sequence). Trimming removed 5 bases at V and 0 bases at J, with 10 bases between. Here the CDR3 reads CATSRGLANYGYTF. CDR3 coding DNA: TGTGCCACCAGCCGGGGGTTAGCTAACTATGGCTACACCTTC.

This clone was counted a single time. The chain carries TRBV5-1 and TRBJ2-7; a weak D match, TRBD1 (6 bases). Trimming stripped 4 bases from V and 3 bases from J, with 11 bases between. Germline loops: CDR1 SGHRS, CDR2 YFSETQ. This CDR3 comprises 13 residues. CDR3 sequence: CASSVDRYYEQYF. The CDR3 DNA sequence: TGCGCCAGCAGCGTGGACAGATACTACGAGCAGTACTTC. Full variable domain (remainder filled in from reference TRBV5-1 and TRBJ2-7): KAGVTQTPRYLIKTRGQQVTLSCSPISGHRSVSWYQQTPGQGLQFLFEYFSETQRNKGNFPGRFSGRQFSNSRSEMNVSTLELGDSALYLCASSVDRYYEQYFGPGTRLTVT.

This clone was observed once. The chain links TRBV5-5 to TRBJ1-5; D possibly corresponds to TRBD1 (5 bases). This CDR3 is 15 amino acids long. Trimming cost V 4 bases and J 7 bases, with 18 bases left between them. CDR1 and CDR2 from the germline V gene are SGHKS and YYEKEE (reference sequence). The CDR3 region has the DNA TGTGCCAGCAGCCTTGCCGGGGGGATGGAACAGCCCCAGCATTTT. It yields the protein CASSLAGGMEQPQHF.

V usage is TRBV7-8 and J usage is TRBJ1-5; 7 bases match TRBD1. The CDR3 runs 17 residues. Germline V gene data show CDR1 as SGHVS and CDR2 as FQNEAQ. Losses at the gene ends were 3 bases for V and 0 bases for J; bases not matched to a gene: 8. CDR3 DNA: TGTGCCAGCAGCTTCCCTGCAGGGGGTGCTAGCAATCAGCCCCAGCATTTT. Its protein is CASSFPAGGASNQPQHF.

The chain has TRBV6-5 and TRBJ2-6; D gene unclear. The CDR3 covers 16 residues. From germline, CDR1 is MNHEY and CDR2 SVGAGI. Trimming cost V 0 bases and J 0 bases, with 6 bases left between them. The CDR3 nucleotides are TGTGCCAGCAGTTACTCGCAAACCTCTGGGGCCAACGTCCTGACTTTC. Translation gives CASSYSQTSGANVLTF.

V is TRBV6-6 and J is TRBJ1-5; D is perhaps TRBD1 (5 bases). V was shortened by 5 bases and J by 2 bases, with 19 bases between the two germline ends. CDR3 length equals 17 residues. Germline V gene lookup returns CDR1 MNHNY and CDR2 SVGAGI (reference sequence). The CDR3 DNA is TGTGCCAGCAGTCAACGGGACTCCGGAGGAGGCAATCAGCCCCAGCATTTT. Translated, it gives CASSQRDSGGGNQPQHF.

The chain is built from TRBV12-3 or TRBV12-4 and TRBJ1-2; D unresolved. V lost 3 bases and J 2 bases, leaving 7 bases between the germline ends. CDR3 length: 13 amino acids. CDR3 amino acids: CASSFFPNYGYTF. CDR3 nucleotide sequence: TGTGCCAGCAGTTTTTTCCCAAACTATGGCTACACCTTC.

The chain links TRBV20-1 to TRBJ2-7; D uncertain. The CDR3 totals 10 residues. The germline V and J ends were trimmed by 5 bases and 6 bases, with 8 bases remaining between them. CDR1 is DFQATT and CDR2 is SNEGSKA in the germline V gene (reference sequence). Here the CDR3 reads CSALVGEQYF. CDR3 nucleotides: TGCAGTGCTCTAGTGGGCGAGCAGTACTTC.

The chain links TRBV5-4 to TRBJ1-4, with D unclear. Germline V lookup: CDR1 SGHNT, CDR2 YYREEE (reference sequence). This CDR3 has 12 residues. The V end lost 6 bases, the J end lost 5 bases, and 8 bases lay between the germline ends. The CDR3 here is CASTSPNEKLFF. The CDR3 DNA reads TGTGCCAGCACCTCACCAAATGAAAAACTGTTTTTT.

The CDR3 region is CASSLGTNQPQHF. For the CDR3, the DNA is TGTGCCAGCAGCCTCGGGACGAATCAGCCCCAGCATTTT. The chain uses TRBV14 and TRBJ1-5; a weak D match, TRBD1 (5 bases). This CDR3 is built from 13 residues. CDR1 is SGHDN and CDR2 is FVKESK in the germline V gene. Trimming cost V 4 bases and J 4 bases, with 8 bases left between them.

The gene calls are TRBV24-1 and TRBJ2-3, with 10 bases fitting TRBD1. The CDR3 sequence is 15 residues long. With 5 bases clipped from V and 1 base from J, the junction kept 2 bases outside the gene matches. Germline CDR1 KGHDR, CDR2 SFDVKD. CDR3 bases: TGTGCCACCAGTGCCGGGACAGGGGGCACAGATACGCAGTATTTT. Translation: CATSAGTGGTDTQYF.

The CDR3 spells CATSGARGGPGTDTQYF. The CDR3, as DNA: TGTGCCACCAGTGGGGCGCGGGGGGGCCCGGGCACAGATACGCAGTATTTT. The rearrangement links TRBV24-1 to TRBJ2-3, with 9 bases that match TRBD2. With 5 bases clipped from V and 1 base from J, the junction kept 9 bases outside the gene matches. This CDR3 has 17 residues. Germline CDR1 and CDR2: KGHDR and SFDVKD.

The CDR3 here is CASCRTGNSPLHF. In DNA form, the CDR3 reads TGTGCCAGCTGTCGGACAGGGAATTCACCCCTCCACTTT. The rearrangement links TRBV6-6 to TRBJ1-6; 8 nucleotides line up with TRBD1. The CDR3 consists of 13 residues. Losses at the gene ends were 8 bases for V and 7 bases for J; bases not matched to a gene: 4. Germline V gene sequence: CDR1 MNHNY, CDR2 SVGAGI (reference sequence).

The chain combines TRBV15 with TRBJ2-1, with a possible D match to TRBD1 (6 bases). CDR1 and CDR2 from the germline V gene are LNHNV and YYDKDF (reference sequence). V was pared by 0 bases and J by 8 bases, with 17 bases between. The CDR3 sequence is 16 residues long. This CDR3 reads CATSREMGARIDEQFF. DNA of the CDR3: TGTGCCACCAGCAGAGAGATGGGGGCCCGAATTGATGAGCAGTTCTTC.

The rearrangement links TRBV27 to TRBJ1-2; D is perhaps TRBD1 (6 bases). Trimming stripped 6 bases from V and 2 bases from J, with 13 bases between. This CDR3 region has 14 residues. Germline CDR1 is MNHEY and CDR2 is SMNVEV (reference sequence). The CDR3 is CASRTGLGNYGYTF. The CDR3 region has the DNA TGTGCCAGCAGAACAGGGCTGGGGAACTATGGCTACACCTTC.

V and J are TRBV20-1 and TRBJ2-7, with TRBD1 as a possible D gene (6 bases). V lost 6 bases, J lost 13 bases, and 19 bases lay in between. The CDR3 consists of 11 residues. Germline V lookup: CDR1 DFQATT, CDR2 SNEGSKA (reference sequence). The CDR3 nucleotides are TGCAGTGCCTCACATGGGGGACACGGCTACTTC. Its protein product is CSASHGGHGYF.

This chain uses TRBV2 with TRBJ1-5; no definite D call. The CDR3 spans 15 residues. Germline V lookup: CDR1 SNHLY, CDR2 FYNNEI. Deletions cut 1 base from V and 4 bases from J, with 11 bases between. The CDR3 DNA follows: TGTGCCAGCAGTGAAGACACAGCCTCTAATCAGCCCCAGCATTTT. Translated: CASSEDTASNQPQHF.

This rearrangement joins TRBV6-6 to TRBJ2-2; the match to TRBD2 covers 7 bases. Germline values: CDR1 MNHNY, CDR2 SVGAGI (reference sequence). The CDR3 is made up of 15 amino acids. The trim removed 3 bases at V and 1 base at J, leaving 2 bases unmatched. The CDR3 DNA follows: TGTGCCAGCAGTTATGAGCGGGGGAACACCGGGGAGCTGTTTTTT. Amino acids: CASSYERGNTGELFF.

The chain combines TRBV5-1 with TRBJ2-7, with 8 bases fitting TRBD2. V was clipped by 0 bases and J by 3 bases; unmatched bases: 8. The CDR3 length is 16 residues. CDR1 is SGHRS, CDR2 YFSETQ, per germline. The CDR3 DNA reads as TGCGCCAGCAGCTTGGGGCCGGGACTAGAACTCTACGAGCAGTACTTC. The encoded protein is CASSLGPGLELYEQYF.

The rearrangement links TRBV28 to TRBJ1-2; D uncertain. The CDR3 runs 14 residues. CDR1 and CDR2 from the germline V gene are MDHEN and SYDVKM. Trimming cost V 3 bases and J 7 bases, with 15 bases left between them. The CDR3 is CASSFGIKPGGYTF. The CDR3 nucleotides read TGTGCCAGCAGTTTCGGGATCAAGCCGGGTGGCTACACCTTC.

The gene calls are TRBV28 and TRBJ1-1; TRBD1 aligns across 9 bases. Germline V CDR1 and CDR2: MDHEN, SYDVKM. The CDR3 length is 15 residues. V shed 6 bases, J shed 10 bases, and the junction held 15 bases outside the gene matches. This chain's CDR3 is CASRGTGRSRGGAFF. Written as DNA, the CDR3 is TGTGCCAGCAGGGGGACAGGGAGGTCTCGAGGAGGAGCTTTCTTT.

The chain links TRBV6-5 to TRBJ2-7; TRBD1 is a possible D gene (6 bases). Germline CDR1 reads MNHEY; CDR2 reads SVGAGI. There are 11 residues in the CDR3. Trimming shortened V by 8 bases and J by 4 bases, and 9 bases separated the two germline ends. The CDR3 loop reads CASGDRYEQYF. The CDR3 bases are TGTGCCAGCGGAGACAGGTACGAGCAGTACTTC.

For the CDR3, the DNA is TGTGCCAGTAGCCAACAGGGATTTCTCCGTAACTATGGCTACACCTTC. It specifies CASSQQGFLRNYGYTF. The chain joins TRBV19 to TRBJ1-2, with D possibly TRBD1 on 6 matching bases. CDR1 LNHDA and CDR2 SQIVND come from the germline V gene (reference sequence). This CDR3 has 16 residues. The V end was cut by 6 bases, the J end by 1 base, with 18 bases between.

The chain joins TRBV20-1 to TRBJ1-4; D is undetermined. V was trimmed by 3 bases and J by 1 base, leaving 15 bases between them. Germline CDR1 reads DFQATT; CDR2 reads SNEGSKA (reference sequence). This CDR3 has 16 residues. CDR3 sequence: CSASGSGVVTNEKLFF. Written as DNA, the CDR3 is TGCAGTGCTAGTGGTAGTGGGGTCGTAACTAATGAAAAACTGTTTTTT.

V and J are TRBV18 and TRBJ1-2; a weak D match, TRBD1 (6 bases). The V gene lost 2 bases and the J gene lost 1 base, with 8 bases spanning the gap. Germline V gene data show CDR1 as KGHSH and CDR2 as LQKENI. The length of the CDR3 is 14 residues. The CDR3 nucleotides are TGTGCCAGCTCACCATCACAGGGTAACTATGGCTACACCTTC. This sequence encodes CASSPSQGNYGYTF.

CDR3 bases: TGTGCCAGCAGCTTGACTAGCGGCCTCTACGAGCAGTACTTC. Protein product: CASSLTSGLYEQYF. This chain links TRBV11-1 with TRBJ2-7; 9 nucleotides agree with TRBD2. The CDR3 has 14 amino acids. Trimming cost V 3 bases and J 3 bases; bases outside gene matches: 3. Germline loops: CDR1 SGHAT, CDR2 FQDESV (reference sequence).

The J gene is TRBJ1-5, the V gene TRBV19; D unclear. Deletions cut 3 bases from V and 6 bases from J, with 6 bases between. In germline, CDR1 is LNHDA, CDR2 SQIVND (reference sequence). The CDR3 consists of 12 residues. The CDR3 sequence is CASSISFQPQHF. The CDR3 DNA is TGTGCCAGTAGTATTTCTTTTCAGCCCCAGCATTTT.